This T cell receptor (beta chain) was found in a study of blood T cells in healthy people across ages (dated by TCRdb to the mid-2010s). About the study as a whole: Template switching captured roughly one uniquely barcoded TCR beta cDNA molecule per two T cells in model experiments. Age-related changes in TCR beta repertoire diversity were measured in the study by deep sequencing normalized with unique cDNA molecular identifiers. Four age groups were formed from the donors: young (average roughly 15 years), middle-aged (around 39), aged (62) and long-lived (roughly 81). To avoid experimental bias, donors of different ages were distributed randomly across sequencing lanes. Two additional independent replicas of 1 million unique cDNA reads from the same blood draw were analyzed for two donors (one aged 18 to 30 and one aged 80 or older).

Systemically healthy Caucasian individuals from Russia, some 38 in total and aged about 6 to 95 years, were included as donors. Each donor gave around 9.9 milliliters of peripheral blood, collected into EDTA-treated Vacutainer tubes. PBMCs were isolated by Ficoll-Paque density-gradient centrifugation, with at least 6 million obtained per sample. Trizol reagent was used to extract total RNA from the PBMCs, yielding at least 5.5 micrograms per sample. For every donor, an aliquot of PBMCs went through flow cytometry to measure the percentages of naive CD45RAhigh/CD27high T cells. There are 13 amino acids in the CDR3, from cysteine to phenylalanine inclusive. The kept DNA is CDR3 alone, 39 bases in frame from the first base. CDR1 LGHDT and CDR2 YNNKEL are derived from the germline V gene (reference sequence). V and J lose 1 base and 11 bases, and a span of 12 bases separates them. Receptor amplification or capture employed 5' RACE. The second PCR ran for roughly 7 to 12 cycles and used a J-beta primer mix along with a sample-barcoded 5' primer. A unique molecular identifier was introduced onto each TCR beta cDNA molecule by a template-switch 5' adaptor carrying 12 random nucleotides. Each sample yielded at least 2.5 million CDR3-containing paired-end reads. The Mint cDNA synthesis kit, primed by a TRBC-specific oligonucleotide, was used to synthesize first-strand cDNA from all RNA. Following uracil-DNA glycosylase treatment, all cDNA underwent a first 18-cycle PCR with the universal primers M1SS and BC2_uni_R. In the paper's pipeline: Each sample was normalized by randomly selecting 1 million high-quality reads, each carrying a distinct molecular identifier. Instead of being binned into consensus sequences, reads that shared molecular identifiers were thrown out. MiTCR, run with a Q25 quality threshold and the strictest error-elimination algorithm, handled CDR3 identification, clonotype clustering and error correction. A nonparametric unseen species model with Euler transformation was used to estimate a lower bound on total TCR beta diversity. TCRdb trimmed the raw reads at Q25, called clones with MiXCR and kept productive beta chains. Entries that share a CDR3 protein sequence are merged under the most common genes and DNA. TCRdb, rather than the study authors, made the V and J calls. The sample table holds some 1,800,000 distinct CDR3 sequences, of which roughly two fifths were seen once. Clones ranked in the top ten supply 20% to 25% of the sample.

General conclusions and limits of the study: There was a strong correlation between observed TCR beta diversity and the percentage of naive T cells measured by flow cytometry. The CMV infection status of donors was not known, potentially confounding age-related changes in expanded clonotypes. Because profiling used bulk unsorted PBMCs, naive and antigen-experienced compartments could not be compared conclusively. Estimates of total diversity based on one million sequenced T cells were considered lower bounds and underestimates. Observed TCR beta diversity per million T cells fell roughly linearly with age, and a significant reduction was already apparent by age around 36. The long-lived group showed more naive CD4+ T cells, fewer expanded clones and increased TCR diversity than the aged group, suggesting age selection.

A word on this clonotype: The antigen it binds to is not known. Base qualities are not provided; no much larger clone lies one nucleotide away.

The sample consisted of blood. The origin of this receptor is a human donor in good health. The V and J segments used are TRBV3-1 and TRBJ2-1; the D gene lacks a confident call. Here is the DNA: TGTGCCAGCAGCCAAGTTCAGCAGGCCCAGCAGTTCTTC. Translation gives CASSQVQQAQQFF.